This TCR beta chain comes out of a study of response to subunit inactivated influenza vaccine. Study-wide results and limits: Few additional T cells are recruited per seasonal influenza vaccination, authors suggested.

CDR1 is SGHDN and CDR2 is FVKESK in the germline V gene. CDR3 size: 14 residues. V lost 5 bases to trimming and J lost 7 bases, with 17 bases between them. TCRdb recomputed calls from the RT-PCR reads with MiXCR, one row per CDR3 protein. The table has approximately 570,000 distinct CDR3 sequences, approximately 7.1% seen once. As to this clonotype: Its antigen is not identified.

This sequence originates from a man between 50 and 70 years old who received an inactivated influenza vaccine. Sequenced material: PBMCs from blood, taken around 25 months after vaccination. The chain combines TRBV14 with TRBJ1-1; no clear D gene. The CDR3 DNA is TGTGCCAGCAGCATGAGGCGGACGGTAGGTGAAGCTTTCTTT. It specifies CASSMRRTVGEAFF. Drawing the rest from reference TRBV14 and TRBJ1-1, the complete variable domain is EAGVTQFPSHSVIEKGQTVTLRCDPISGHDNLYWYRRVMGKEIKFLLHFVKESKQDESGMPNNRFLAERTGGTYSTLKVQPAELEDSGVYFCASSMRRTVGEAFFGQGTRLTVV.